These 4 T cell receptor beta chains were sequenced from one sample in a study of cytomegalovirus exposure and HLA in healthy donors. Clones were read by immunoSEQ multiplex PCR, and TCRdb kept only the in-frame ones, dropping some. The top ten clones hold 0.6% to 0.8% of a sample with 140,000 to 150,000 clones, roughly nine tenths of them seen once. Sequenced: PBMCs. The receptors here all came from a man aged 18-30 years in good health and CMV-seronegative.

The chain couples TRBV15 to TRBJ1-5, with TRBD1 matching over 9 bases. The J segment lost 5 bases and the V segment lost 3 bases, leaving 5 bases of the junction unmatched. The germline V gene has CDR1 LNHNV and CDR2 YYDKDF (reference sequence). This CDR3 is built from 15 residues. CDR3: CATSRHTGGDQPQHF. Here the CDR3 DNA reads TGTGCCACCAGCAGGCATACAGGGGGCGATCAGCCCCAGCATTTT.

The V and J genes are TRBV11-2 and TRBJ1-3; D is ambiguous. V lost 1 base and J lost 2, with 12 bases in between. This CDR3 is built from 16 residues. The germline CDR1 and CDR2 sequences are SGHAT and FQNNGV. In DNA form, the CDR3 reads TGTGCCAGCAGCTTAGTTGGGCTCGCACCTGGAAACACCATATATTTT. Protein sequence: CASSLVGLAPGNTIYF.

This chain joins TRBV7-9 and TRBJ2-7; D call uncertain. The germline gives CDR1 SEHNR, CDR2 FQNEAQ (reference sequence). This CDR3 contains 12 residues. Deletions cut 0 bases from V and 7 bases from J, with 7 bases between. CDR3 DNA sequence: TGTGCCAGCAGCTTAGCGGGTACGGAGCAGTACGTC. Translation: CASSLAGTEQYV.

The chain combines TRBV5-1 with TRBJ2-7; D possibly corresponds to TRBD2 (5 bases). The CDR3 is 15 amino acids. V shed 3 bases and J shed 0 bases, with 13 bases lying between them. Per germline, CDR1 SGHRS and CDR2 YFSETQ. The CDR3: CASSSDGKFSYEQYF. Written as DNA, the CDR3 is TGCGCCAGCAGCTCGGACGGGAAATTCTCCTACGAGCAGTACTTC.